A selection of T cell receptor beta chains follows, all from one sample in a study of low-dose radiotherapy and immunotherapy resistance in tumors. TCRdb ran MiXCR on the reads and lists one entry per CDR3 protein. Of tens of thousands of distinct CDR3 sequences detected, over 15% appear once; the ten largest clones hold about 2.8%. The specimen comprised PBMCs, sampled before treatment. The receptors were gathered from a male donor with prostate cancer. Each CDR3 is given with its conserved first and last residue. The order of the fields is D gene, clone size, J gene, V gene, CDR3 protein, CDR3 DNA. The D gene is left open where the match is weak. Size is omitted from some rows. Given values are once, few, many or a class for expanded clones.

. | many | TRBJ2-7 | TRBV5-1 | CASSTGGSPYEQYF | TGCGCCAGCAGCACCGGGGGTTCCCCCTACGAGCAGTACTTC
. | many | TRBJ1-5 | TRBV7-2 | CASSSVPSNQPQHF | TGTGCCAGCAGCTCGGTACCGAGCAATCAGCCCCAGCATTTT
TRBD2 | few | TRBJ2-3 | TRBV11-1 | CASSSRGGGDTQYF | TGTGCCAGCAGCTCGCGGGGGGGAGGAGATACGCAGTATTTT
. | many | TRBJ2-7 | TRBV20-1 | CSAPNLQSYEQYF | TGCAGTGCTCCCAACCTCCAATCCTACGAGCAGTACTTC
. | many | TRBJ1-6 | TRBV4-2 | CASSQDAPGPRNSPLHF | TGTGCCAGCAGCCAAGACGCACCGGGACCTCGGAATTCACCCCTCCACTTT
. | many | TRBJ1-1 | TRBV27 | CASSPLRRGGTEAFF | TGTGCCAGCAGTCCTTTGAGGCGGGGAGGCACTGAAGCTTTCTTT
. | many | TRBJ2-2 | TRBV9 | CASSVYSDNTGELFF | TGTGCCAGCAGCGTATATAGCGATAACACCGGGGAGCTGTTTTTT
TRBD2 | once | TRBJ2-1 | TRBV11-2 | CASSLMLSGSSYNEQFF | TGTGCCAGCAGCTTAATGCTAAGCGGGAGCTCCTACAATGAGCAGTTCTTC
. | many | TRBJ2-5 | TRBV20-1 | CSARDPGTLVGETQYF | TGCAGTGCTAGAGACCCCGGGACCCTCGTCGGGGAGACCCAGTACTTC
. | many | TRBJ1-2 | TRBV3-1 | CASSPRGAGYGYTF | TGTGCCAGCAGCCCCCGCGGGGCTGGCTATGGCTACACCTTC
TRBD2 | many | TRBJ2-1 | TRBV6-6 | CASALAGGQGEQFF | TGTGCCAGCGCCTTAGCGGGGGGGCAGGGTGAGCAGTTCTTC
. | many | TRBJ2-5 | TRBV6-1 | CASSYWRGTQETQYF | TGTGCCAGCAGTTACTGGAGGGGGACACAAGAGACCCAGTACTTC
. | . | TRBJ2-2 | TRBV7-9 | CASSLIEANGELFF | TGTGCCAGCAGCTTAATTGAGGCTAACGGGGAGCTGTTTTTT
TRBD2 | few | TRBJ2-1 | TRBV25-1 | CASTRRGGNEQFF | TGTGCCAGCACCCGACGGGGGGGCAATGAGCAGTTCTTC
. | many | TRBJ2-5 | TRBV2 | CAGQRETQYF | TGTGCCGGACAAAGGGAGACCCAGTACTTC
TRBD1 | many | TRBJ1-5 | TRBV19 | CASSPRTGERQPQHF | TGTGCCAGTAGTCCTCGGACAGGGGAGAGGCAGCCCCAGCATTTT
. | . | TRBJ2-1 | TRBV5-1 | CASSLTSSQETQFF | TGCGCCAGCAGCTTGACCAGTAGTCAAGAGACCCAGTTCTTC
. | many | TRBJ2-2 | TRBV5-1 | CASTVLGAEGTGELFF | TGCGCCAGCACCGTCCTCGGGGCAGAGGGGACCGGGGAGCTGTTTTTT
TRBD1 | medium-sized | TRBJ2-5 | TRBV29-1 | CSVVPGQGYQETQYF | TGCAGCGTAGTACCGGGACAGGGGTACCAAGAGACCCAGTACTTC
. | medium-sized | TRBJ2-3 | TRBV5-3 | CASRGTDTQYF | TGCGCCAGCCGGGGAACAGATACGCAGTATTTT
. | many | TRBJ1-5 | TRBV5-1 | CASSLKSDQPQHF | TGCGCCAGCAGCTTAAAGAGTGATCAGCCCCAGCATTTT
. | many | TRBJ2-5 | TRBV20-1 | CSATPGITLQETQYF | TGCAGTGCTACCCCGGGGATCACCCTCCAAGAGACCCAGTACTTC
. | many | TRBJ1-2 | TRBV11-1 | CASSQQAHYGYTF | TGTGCCAGCAGTCAACAGGCGCACTATGGCTACACCTTC
. | many | TRBJ2-1 | TRBV29-1 | CSVEGMLREQFF | TGCAGCGTTGAGGGCATGCTTCGCGAGCAGTTCTTC
TRBD1 | many | TRBJ2-1 | TRBV4-1 | CASSGQGLGEQFF | TGCGCCAGCAGTGGACAGGGGTTGGGAGAGCAGTTCTTC
. | many | TRBJ1-1 | TRBV6-2/TRBV6-3 | CASHEIRNTEAFF | TGTGCCAGCCACGAAATACGGAACACTGAAGCTTTCTTT
. | once | TRBJ2-7 | TRBV5-1 | CASSLTWTVPEEAYEQYF | TGCGCCAGCAGCTTGACCTGGACAGTCCCGGAAGAGGCCTACGAGCAGTACTTC
. | many | TRBJ2-2 | TRBV12-3/TRBV12-4 | CASSLLPVTGELFF | TGTGCCAGCAGTTTACTCCCGGTTACCGGGGAGCTGTTTTTT
. | many | TRBJ2-3 | TRBV29-1 | CSVDFTDTQYF | TGCAGCGTGGATTTCACAGATACGCAGTATTTT
TRBD2 | . | TRBJ2-1 | TRBV6-1 | CASSESLGGGALVTQFF | TGTGCCAGCAGTGAATCCCTTGGCGGGGGGGCCCTGGTTACGCAGTTCTTC
TRBD1 | . | TRBJ1-1 | TRBV9 | CASSKMPSGGNTEAFF | TGTGCCAGCAGCAAAATGCCCTCAGGGGGGAACACTGAAGCTTTCTTT
. | many | TRBJ1-1 | TRBV4-1 | CASSHKIGVRAEAFF | TGCGCCAGCAGCCATAAGATAGGGGTTAGGGCTGAAGCTTTCTTT
. | many | TRBJ1-6 | TRBV11-3 | CASSRKRGF | TGTGCCAGCAGCCGTAAGAGGGGGTTT
. | many | TRBJ2-1 | TRBV3-1 | CASSQGDNEQFF | TGTGCCAGCAGCCAGGGAGACAATGAGCAGTTCTTC
TRBD1 | many | TRBJ2-2 | TRBV20-1 | CSASGTAPSTGELFF | TGCAGTGCCTCCGGGACAGCCCCGAGCACCGGGGAGCTGTTTTTT
. | . | TRBJ2-1 | TRBV28 | CASRLRSYNEQFF | TGTGCCAGCAGGCTTCGGTCCTACAATGAGCAGTTCTTC
TRBD1 | many | TRBJ2-7 | TRBV7-8 | CASSQDRGPLNEQYF | TGTGCCAGCAGCCAAGACAGGGGGCCCCTCAACGAGCAGTACTTC
TRBD1 | many | TRBJ1-4 | TRBV5-1 | CASSLGQGGKLFF | TGCGCCAGCAGCTTGGGACAGGGGGGAAAACTGTTTTTT
. | once | TRBJ2-4 | TRBV6-6 | CASSYPERANIQYF | TGTGCCAGCAGTTACCCAGAACGGGCAAACATTCAGTACTTC
. | . | TRBJ1-4 | TRBV12-3/TRBV12-4 | CASSLRGFDEKLFF | TGTGCCAGCAGTTTGAGGGGGTTCGATGAAAAACTGTTTTTT
. | many | TRBJ2-5 | TRBV29-1 | CSVERLAGETQYF | TGCAGCGTTGAACGGCTAGCTGGGGAGACCCAGTACTTC
. | many | TRBJ2-7 | TRBV6-2/TRBV6-3 | CASSTGIYEQYF | TGTGCCAGCAGTACAGGGATCTACGAGCAGTACTTC
TRBD2 | few | TRBJ2-3 | TRBV5-1 | CASSLALAGTQYF | TGCGCCAGCAGCTTGGCACTAGCGGGTACGCAGTATTTT
. | many | TRBJ2-3 | TRBV7-9 | CASGRGDTQYF | TGTGCCAGCGGTAGGGGAGATACGCAGTATTTT
TRBD2 | many | TRBJ2-1 | TRBV3-1 | CASSVSGVDNEQFF | TGTGCCAGCAGCGTTAGCGGGGTGGACAATGAGCAGTTCTTC
. | many | TRBJ1-1 | TRBV7-9 | CASSLAANTEAFF | TGTGCCAGCAGCTTAGCGGCGAACACTGAAGCTTTCTTT
TRBD2 | many | TRBJ2-1 | TRBV3-1 | CASSTGLAGSYNEQFF | TGTGCCTCATCAACGGGACTAGCGGGTTCCTACAATGAGCAGTTCTTC
. | many | TRBJ2-2 | TRBV5-1 | CASSWPRGASVNTGELFF | TGCGCCAGCAGCTGGCCCCGAGGTGCTAGCGTGAACACCGGGGAGCTGTTTTTT
. | . | TRBJ2-1 | TRBV11-2 | CASSYNLGGADEQFF | TGTGCCAGCAGTTACAACCTTGGAGGGGCAGATGAGCAGTTCTTC